This T cell receptor beta chain came from a study of beta chain features in type 1 diabetes. Comment on this clone: Its antigen is as yet unknown.

Study results and caveats: Significant though moderate, a shortening of TCRB CDR3s appeared in all four CD4+ subsets of Type 1 diabetes patients. Patients showed naive, central memory and Treg TCRB repertoires that appeared more similar than those of healthy donors.

This CDR3 contains 16 residues. V trimming: 6 bases; J trimming: 6 bases; junction bases outside the gene matches: 12. Germline CDR1 reads MNHNS; CDR2 reads SASEGT. cDNA synthesis used the whole RNA isolate, giving expressed TCRB sequences. An average of approximately 3.6 million reads was obtained for naive, central memory and regulatory T cell samples. Profiled with immunoSEQ multiplex PCR; TCRdb holds only in-frame clones, not every one. The table records 150,000 to 170,000 clones, about 8.5% of them present only once. The sequenced material came from central memory CD4+ T cells from blood. The chain joins TRBV6-1 to TRBJ2-1; 9 bases fit TRBD2. The receptor was isolated from a man in his late teens or twenties in good health. The CDR3 loop is CASRELGLAGINEQFF. In DNA, the CDR3 is TGTGCCAGCAGAGAACTCGGGCTAGCGGGAATCAATGAGCAGTTCTTC.